This T cell receptor beta chain came from a study of CD8 T cells in ankylosing spondylitis. CDR1 is WSHSY and CDR2 is SAAADI in the germline V gene. V was cut by 3 bases and J by 8 bases, with 20 bases left in between. This CDR3 has 16 residues. In making TCR beta libraries, quantitative 5'-RACE with molecular barcodes was used. TCRdb recomputed calls from the 5' RACE reads with MiXCR, one row per CDR3 protein. The sample yields 200,000 to 250,000 distinct CDR3 sequences, about 10% seen once. This clonotype has at least ten counts. Its antigen is unidentified. Study results and caveats: What appeared characteristic of ankylosing spondylitis blood was a TCR beta motif of fewer than ten highly homologous variants.

The V call is TRBV10-2, the J call TRBJ2-1; perhaps D is TRBD1 or TRBD2 (5 bases each). The sequenced sample was blood, either unsorted or a sorted T cell fraction (not recorded which). The source of this sequence is a male donor with ankylosing spondylitis or in good health (not recorded which). In DNA, the CDR3 is TGCGCCAGCAGTGAATCTAGGGACCCAACATGGGATGAGCAGTTCTTC. Translated, it gives CASSESRDPTWDEQFF.